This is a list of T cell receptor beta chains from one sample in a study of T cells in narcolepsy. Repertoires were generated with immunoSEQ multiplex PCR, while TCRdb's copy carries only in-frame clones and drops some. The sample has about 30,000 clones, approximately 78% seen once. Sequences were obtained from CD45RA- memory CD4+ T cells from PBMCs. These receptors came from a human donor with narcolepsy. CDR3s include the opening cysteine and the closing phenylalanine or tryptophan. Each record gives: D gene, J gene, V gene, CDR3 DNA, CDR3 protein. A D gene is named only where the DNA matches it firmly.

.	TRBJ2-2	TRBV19	TGTGCCAGTAGGAGAGCTAGGATCGACCCGAACACCGGGGAGCTGTTTTTT	CASRRARIDPNTGELFF
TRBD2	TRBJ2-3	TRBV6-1	TGTGCCAGCAGGGCGTCACTAGCGGTTAGCGATACGCAGTATTTT	CASRASLAVSDTQYF
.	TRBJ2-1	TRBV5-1	TGCGCCAGCGCCTGGAGCCATGAGCAGTTCTTC	CASAWSHEQFF
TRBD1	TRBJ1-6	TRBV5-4	TGTGCCAGCAGCAGGACAGGGGATTCTAATTCACCCCTCCACTTT	CASSRTGDSNSPLHF
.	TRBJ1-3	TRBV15	TGTGCCACCAGCATTGACGGGAGCTCTGGAAACACCATATATTTT	CATSIDGSSGNTIYF
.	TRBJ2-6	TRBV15	TGTGCCACCAGCAGCGACAGGGGAGGGTCTGGGGCCAACGTCCTGACTTTC	CATSSDRGGSGANVLTF
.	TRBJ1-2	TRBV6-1	TGTGCCAGCAGGGAACGCGGCTACACCTTC	CASRERGYTF
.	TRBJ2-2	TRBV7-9	TGTGCCAGCAGCTTAGACAGCCGGAACACCGGGGAGCTGTTTTTT	CASSLDSRNTGELFF
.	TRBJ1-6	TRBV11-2	TGTGCCAGCAGCTTATTGGAAAGGGTTAATTCACCCCTCCACTTT	CASSLLERVNSPLHF
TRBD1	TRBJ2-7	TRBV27	TGTGCCAGCAGACGGGGACAGAGCAGCTCCTACGAGCAGTACTTC	CASRRGQSSSYEQYF
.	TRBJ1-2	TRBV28	.	CASSSSARGYTF
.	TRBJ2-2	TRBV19	TGTGCCAGTAGCGAAGGTGATGGCGGGGAGCTGTTTTTT	CASSEGDGGELFF
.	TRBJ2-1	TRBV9	TGTGCCAGTTCACAATATGAGCCGGGACGGGTCAATGAGCAGTTCTTC	CASSQYEPGRVNEQFF
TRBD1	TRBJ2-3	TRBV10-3	TGTGCCATCGGAGGACAGGGGCTAGGTACGCAGTATTTT	CAIGGQGLGTQYF
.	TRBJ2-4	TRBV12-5	TGTGCTAGTGGTCCCCCTGGAAGACGGGGGAACATTCAGTACTTC	CASGPPGRRGNIQYF
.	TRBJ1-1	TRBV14	TGTGCCAGCAGCCAAGATTTCGTCGCGATGGCTTTCTTT	CASSQDFVAMAFF
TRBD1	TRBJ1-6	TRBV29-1	TGCAGCGTGGGGACAGGCCAGGATAATTCACCCCTCCACTTT	CSVGTGQDNSPLHF
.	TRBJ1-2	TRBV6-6	TGTGCCAGCAGTCCTACGGTCTCCAAGATTGGTGGCTACACCTTC	CASSPTVSKIGGYTF
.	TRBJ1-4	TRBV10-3	TGTGCCATCAGTGACGGACGGACAACTAATGAAAAACTGTTTTTT	CAISDGRTTNEKLFF
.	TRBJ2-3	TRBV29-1	TGCAGCGTCGCCTCTCTCAGGGGAGATACGCAGTATTTT	CSVASLRGDTQYF